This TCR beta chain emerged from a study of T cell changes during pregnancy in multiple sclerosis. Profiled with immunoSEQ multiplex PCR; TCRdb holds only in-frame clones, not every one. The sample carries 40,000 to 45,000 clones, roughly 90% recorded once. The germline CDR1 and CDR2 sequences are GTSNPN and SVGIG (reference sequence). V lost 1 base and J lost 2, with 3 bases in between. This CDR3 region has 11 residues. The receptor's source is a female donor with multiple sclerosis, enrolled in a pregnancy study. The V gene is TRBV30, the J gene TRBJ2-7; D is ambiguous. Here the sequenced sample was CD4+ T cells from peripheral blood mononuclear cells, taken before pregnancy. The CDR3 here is CAWSAAYEQYF. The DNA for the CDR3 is TGTGCCTGGAGTGCAGCCTACGAGCAGTACTTC.